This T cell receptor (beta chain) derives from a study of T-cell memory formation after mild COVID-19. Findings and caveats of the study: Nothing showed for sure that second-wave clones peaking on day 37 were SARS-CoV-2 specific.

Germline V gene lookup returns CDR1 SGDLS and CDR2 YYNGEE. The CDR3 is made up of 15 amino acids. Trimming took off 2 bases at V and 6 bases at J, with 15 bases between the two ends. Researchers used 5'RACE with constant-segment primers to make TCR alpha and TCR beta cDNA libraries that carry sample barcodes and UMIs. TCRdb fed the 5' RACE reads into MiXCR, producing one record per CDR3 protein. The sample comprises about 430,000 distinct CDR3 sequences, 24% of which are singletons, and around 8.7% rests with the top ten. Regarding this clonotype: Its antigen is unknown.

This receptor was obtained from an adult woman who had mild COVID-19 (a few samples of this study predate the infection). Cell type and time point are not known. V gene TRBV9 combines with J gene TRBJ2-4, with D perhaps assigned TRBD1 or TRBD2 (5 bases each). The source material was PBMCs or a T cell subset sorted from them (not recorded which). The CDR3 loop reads CASSVAGTERNIQYF. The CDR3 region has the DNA TGTGCCAGCAGCGTCGCAGGGACGGAACGAAACATTCAGTACTTC.